This TCR beta chain was recovered during a study of T cells after yellow fever vaccination (dated by TCRdb to the late 2010s). General notes on the study: The SMART-Seq v4 Ultra Low Input RNA kit was used to prepare libraries from fractions with low cell numbers. To track T-cell clones before and after primary and booster YFV17D yellow fever vaccination, bulk TCR alpha and beta repertoires were sequenced longitudinally. Two healthy male donors, one aged 18 to 30 and one aged 30 to 40 years, made up the cohort. Blood was collected at multiple timepoints before and after primary and secondary immunization, and bulk PBMC replicates and cell subsets were isolated. Paper-wide results and their limitations: Compared with the primary T-cell response, the secondary T-cell response was faster but weaker, reaching its peak on day 5 rather than on day 15. A small fraction of clonotypes appeared in both the CD4 and CD8 compartments, likely as a result of convergent recombination. The study included only a couple of donors, which limits how far the findings can be generalized. Computational filtering was needed because FACS-sorted repertoires could contain abundant contaminating clonotypes from the bulk population. Most clones expanded after primary vaccination were re-detected after the booster (almost 98% of CD4 and 80% to 90% of CD8), suggesting broad memory maintenance.

This clonotype was observed a few times. This clone's antigen is unknown. Per-base qualities were not stored, and no clone one base away is much larger. From a lookup of the germline V gene, CDR1 and CDR2 are SGHTA and FQGNSA. Between the V and J ends, shortened by 7 bases and 0 bases respectively, the junction contains 7 bases. The CDR3, from cysteine to phenylalanine, totals 13 residues. CDR3 DNA only is kept here, 39 bases in frame from base 1. The meaning of the sample's treatment or condition label: live attenuated yellow fever vaccine strain. Two biological replicates of bulk PBMCs were collected at each blood-draw timepoint. A standard Ficoll-Paque protocol was used to isolate PBMCs from peripheral blood. RNA was extracted with TriZol from bulk PBMCs, CD4 and CD8 fractions, and dextramer-positive and dextramer-negative fractions. TCR cDNA was made using 5'RACE template switching, a step that added a universal primer site and unique molecular identifiers. cDNA synthesis was primed from both the TCR alpha and TCR beta constant segments. Library amplification used two PCR steps, and the second PCR step added sample barcodes and sequencing adapters. Sequencing of the libraries was done on either Illumina HiSeq 2500 (2x100 bp) or NovaSeq (2x150 bp). From the authors' description of their analysis: MIGEC handled demultiplexing of reads and collapsing into UMI consensus sequences, while MiXCR performed V(D)J alignment. Clonotypes responding to the vaccine were identified with edgeR on replicate PBMC samples, with the criteria of FDR below 0.01 and a log2 fold change above 5 up to day 15. Each bulk clonotype was labeled CD4 or CD8 based on which sequenced repertoire, CD4 or CD8, contained the clonotype at higher abundance. TCRdb reran the public reads through fastp at Q25 and MiXCR, keeping productive beta chains. Under each unique CDR3 protein, matching rows form one entry showing the most common genes and DNA. The V and J calls follow TCRdb's processing rather than the paper's. Present in this sample are 550,000 to 750,000 distinct CDR3 sequences, 13% of which were seen just once. Over 13% of the sample is in the top ten clones.

The chain is made from TRBV7-2 and TRBJ2-1; the D gene assignment is ambiguous. The TCR sequence derives from a man aged 25-45 years who received the YFV17D yellow fever vaccine. Material: PBMCs, obtained on the day of the yellow fever booster vaccination. The CDR3 is CASTPGSYNEQFF. Read as DNA, the sequence is TGTGCCAGCACCCCGGGCTCCTACAATGAGCAGTTCTTC.